Below are 23 T cell receptor beta chains sequenced from a single sample in a study of T cells in women clearing cervical HPV infection. The repertoire was sequenced with immunoSEQ multiplex PCR; TCRdb's copy has only in-frame clones and lacks some. The table for this sample gives tens of thousands of clones. Sequenced input: blood buffy coat. These TCRs come from a woman between 18 and 75 years old with a cervical HPV16 infection that either progressed to CIN3+ or cleared (not recorded which).

Notes on this clone: The read ends 3 residues early relative to the CDR3; the germline J gene fills the gap. This chain uses TRBV20-1 with TRBJ1-5; D perhaps matches TRBD1 (6 bases). CDR1 DFQATT and CDR2 SNEGSKA come from the germline V gene (reference sequence). V lost 8 bases, J lost 1 base, and 9 bases lay in between. The CDR3 sequence is 12 residues long. The sequenced CDR3 bases are TGCAGTCTGGGGGCGAGCAATCAGCCC. It is translated as CSLGASNQP. In full, the CDR3 is CSLGASNQPQHF.

In regard to this clone: A junction boundary mismatches the germline segment, possibly from a read error. The CDR3 goes on 3 residues after the read ends, and that part is filled in from the germline J gene. The chain is built from TRBV7-9 and TRBJ1-2; 8 bases map to TRBD1. This CDR3 has 15 residues. Looked up from germline, CDR1 is SEHNR and CDR2 is FQNEAQ (reference sequence). CDR3 DNA (partial): TGTGCCAGCAGCTTGACAGGGGTAGTTGAATATGAC. It specifies CASSLTGVVEYD. The CDR3 reads in full as CASSLTGVVEYDYTF.

About this clone itself: From the germline J gene comes the end of the CDR3, since the read stops 3 residues before it. The chain joins TRBV29-1 to TRBJ1-2; D is uncertain. The CDR3 is 14 amino acids. From germline, CDR1 is SQVTM and CDR2 ANQGSEA. CDR3 sequence: CSVEGAGALYDYTF. CDR3 DNA (partial): TGCAGCGTTGAAGGGGCGGGAGCTTTATACGAC.

A note on this clone: The sequence runs out 3 residues before the end of the CDR3; the remainder is reconstructed from the germline J gene. The chain has TRBV7-9 and TRBJ1-2; no definite D call. CDR1 and CDR2 (germline): SEHNR, FQNEAQ (reference sequence). CDR3 length: 15 residues. Partial CDR3 DNA: TGTGCCAGCAGCTTAGGAGGCAGCGCTCCCTACGAC. Its protein is CASSLGGSAPYD. The entire CDR3 reads CASSLGGSAPYDYTF. Based on the CDR3 plus reference TRBV7-9 and TRBJ1-2, the full variable domain is DTGVSQNPRHKITKRGQNVTFRCDPISEHNRLYWYRQTLGQGPEFLTYFQNEAQLEKSRLLSDRFSAERPKGSFSTLEIQRTEQGDSAMYLCASSLGGSAPYDYTFGSGTRLTVV.

As to this clone: The sequenced fragment ends 3 residues before the CDR3 boundary, so the rest is inferred from the germline J gene. The rearrangement uses TRBV4-1 and TRBJ2-5, with D hard to call. The V end was cut by 3 bases, the J end by 4 bases, with 12 bases between. This CDR3 is built from 14 residues. The germline V gene encodes CDR1 MGHRA and CDR2 YSYEKL. The part of the CDR3 DNA that was read is TGCGCCAGCAGCCATACTGGTTTCGGAGAGACC. Translating gives CASSHTGFGET. The entire CDR3 sequence reads CASSHTGFGETQYF.

Remarks on this clone: The CDR3 is cut off 3 residues early in the read; its end comes from the germline J gene. This chain links TRBV28 with TRBJ2-5, with TRBD1 identical over 7 bases. Germline V gene sequence: CDR1 MDHEN, CDR2 SYDVKM. CDR3 size: 13 residues. V lost 6 bases, J lost 5 bases, and 6 bases stayed unmatched. The sequenced CDR3 bases are TGTGCCAGCAGACAGACAGGGAAGGAGACC. It translates to CASRQTGKET. The full CDR3 protein is CASRQTGKETQYF.

Comment on this clone: The read ends 3 residues shy of where the CDR3 ends; the end is completed using the germline J gene. The chain carries TRBV30 and TRBJ1-2; TRBD1 is a possible D gene (6 bases). From germline, CDR1 is GTSNPN and CDR2 SVGIG (reference sequence). The CDR3 spans 11 residues. The CDR3 protein is CAWSVGGGYTF. The sequenced part of the CDR3 DNA is TGTGCCTGGAGTGTTGGGGGCGGC. Supplemented by reference TRBV30 and TRBJ1-2, the full variable domain reads SQTIHQWPATLVQPVGSPLSLECTVEGTSNPNLYWYRQAAGRGLQLLFYSVGIGQISSEVPQNLSASRPQDRQFILSSKKLLLSDSGFYLCAWSVGGGYTFGSGTRLTVV.

Of note for this clone: The CDR3 end is not reached by the read, which stops 3 residues before it; the germline J gene fills it in. V usage is TRBV7-9 and J usage is TRBJ1-1; D is unclear. The CDR3 totals 14 residues. From germline, CDR1 is SEHNR and CDR2 FQNEAQ (reference sequence). The sequenced part of the CDR3 DNA is TGTGCCACTACCGGGTCCTTAAGCTCCTACGAG. As protein: CATTGSLSSYE. The CDR3 in its entirety is CATTGSLSSYEAFF.

The CDR3: CASSLSGAVYEQYF. CDR3 DNA, as far as it was read: TGCGCCAGCAGCTTGTCAGGGGCGGTCTACGAG. The rearrangement joins TRBV5-1 to TRBJ2-7, with a possible D match to TRBD1 (6 bases). Read data end 3 residues before the CDR3 end; the end is taken from the germline J gene. There are 14 residues in the CDR3. V lost 1 base and J lost 3, with 11 bases in between. Germline CDR1 and CDR2: SGHRS and YFSETQ.

For this clone: The sequenced fragment ends 3 residues before the CDR3 boundary, so the rest is inferred from the germline J gene. The J gene is TRBJ1-5, the V gene TRBV11-2, with D hard to call. The CDR3 consists of 12 residues. Looked up from germline, CDR1 is SGHAT and CDR2 is FQNNGV. Between the trimmed V and J ends, which lost 2 bases and 6 bases, there was a span of 5 bases. Here the CDR3 reads CASSLTGQPQHF. CDR3 DNA, as far as it was read: TGTGCCAGCAGCTTAACCGGTCAGCCC.

On this clone itself: The read stops 3 residues short of the end of the CDR3; the missing end is completed from the germline J gene. This sequence joins TRBV30 and TRBJ1-2; D not certain. The germline gives CDR1 GTSNPN, CDR2 SVGIG (reference sequence). The V and J ends lost 2 bases and 7 bases respectively, with 11 bases between them. This CDR3 contains 12 residues. CDR3 amino acids: CAWSTNPSGYTF. The sequenced CDR3 bases are TGTGCCTGGAGTACAAATCCGAGTGGC.

As regards this clone: The read finishes 3 residues shy of the CDR3 end, and the germline J gene is used to complete it. The J gene is TRBJ2-3, the V gene TRBV20-1; D unclear. Trimming pared 1 base from V and 4 bases from J, leaving 3 bases between. The germline V gene has CDR1 DFQATT and CDR2 SNEGSKA (reference sequence). The CDR3 covers 11 residues. The sequenced CDR3 bases are TGCAGTGCTAGAGGGCCAGATACG. This codes for CSARGPDT. In full, the CDR3 is CSARGPDTQYF.

About this clone: The read ends 3 residues shy of where the CDR3 ends; the end is completed using the germline J gene. The genes are TRBV5-4 and TRBJ2-4; 7 positions agree with TRBD1. V was pared by 0 bases and J by 7 bases, with 1 base of the junction left unmatched. In germline, CDR1 is SGHNT, CDR2 YYREEE (reference sequence). The CDR3 sequence is 13 residues long. CDR3 sequence reads: CASSLAGGNIQYF. The covered CDR3 bases are TGTGCCAGCAGCTTGGCAGGGGGTAACATT.

With respect to this clone: The read terminates 3 residues before the CDR3 end, so the remaining end is supplied by the germline J gene. The chain combines TRBV7-9 with TRBJ2-1; perhaps TRBD2 as D (6 bases). Germline V lookup: CDR1 SEHNR, CDR2 FQNEAQ (reference sequence). V lost 3 bases and J 9 bases, leaving 6 bases between the germline ends. The CDR3 totals 11 residues. Partial CDR3 DNA: TGTGCCAGCAGCTTTAGCGGTGAG. This translates into CASSFSGE. The entire CDR3 sequence reads CASSFSGEQFF.

The DNA read from the CDR3 is TGTGCCAGCGGGGGCACCTTGAACACTGAA. Encoded protein: CASGGTLNTE. The complete CDR3 protein is CASGGTLNTEAFF. The chain is built from TRBV7-9 and TRBJ1-1, with a weak D call TRBD1 (6 bases). The read terminates 3 residues before the CDR3 end, so the remaining end is supplied by the germline J gene. Trimming left V 8 bases short and J 0 bases short, with 10 bases between. Looked up from germline, CDR1 is SEHNR and CDR2 is FQNEAQ (reference sequence). The CDR3 has 13 amino acids.

In the case of this clone: Read sequence stops 3 residues before the CDR3 end, and the germline J gene provides the missing end. The gene calls are TRBV7-2 and TRBJ2-2; possible D gene TRBD1, 6 bases. With 5 bases removed from V and 6 bases from J, the gap between germline ends came to 10 bases. The germline V gene has CDR1 SGHTA and CDR2 FQGNSA. The CDR3 is 13 residues long. The part of the CDR3 DNA that was read is TGTGCCAGCAGCCCTCAGGGGTCCGGGGAG. The encoded protein is CASSPQGSGE. The entire CDR3 is CASSPQGSGELFF.

Note on this clone: The sequenced fragment ends 3 residues before the CDR3 boundary, so the rest is inferred from the germline J gene. The chain is built from TRBV20-1 and TRBJ2-7; 10 bases match TRBD2. Germline V lookup: CDR1 DFQATT, CDR2 SNEGSKA (reference sequence). J gave up 2 bases and V 0 bases, and 7 bases lay outside the gene matches. This CDR3 is built from 16 residues. CDR3 bases read: TGCAGTGCTAGAGACCTCAGGACTAGCGGTCCCTACGAG. Encoded protein: CSARDLRTSGPYE. The CDR3 in its entirety is CSARDLRTSGPYEQYF.

Notes on this clone: Read sequence stops 3 residues before the CDR3 end, and the germline J gene provides the missing end. J is TRBJ2-7 and V is TRBV5-1; 13 nucleotides align to TRBD2. Looked up from germline, CDR1 is SGHRS and CDR2 is YFSETQ. J lost 1 base, V lost 0 bases, and 4 bases had no gene match. The CDR3 covers 17 residues. The CDR3 loop is CASSLGTSGSLSYEQYF. The sequenced CDR3 bases are TGCGCCAGCAGCTTGGGGACTAGCGGGAGTCTTTCCTACGAG.

On this clone: The read gets to within 3 residues of the CDR3 end, and the germline J gene fills in the rest. The V and J genes are TRBV2 and TRBJ2-4; a possible D gene is TRBD2 (5 bases). V shed 6 bases and J shed 8 bases, with 11 bases lying between them. This CDR3 has 12 residues. Germline V gene data show CDR1 as SNHLY and CDR2 as FYNNEI. The CDR3 here is CASRDWGDIQYF. CDR3 bases read: TGTGCCAGCAGGGACTGGGGAGACATT.

As regards this clone: The read ends 3 residues shy of where the CDR3 ends; the end is completed using the germline J gene. The chain recombines TRBV20-1 with TRBJ2-3, with 7 bases lining up with TRBD1. The CDR3 sequence is 14 residues long. Germline CDR1 DFQATT, CDR2 SNEGSKA (reference sequence). J lost 2 bases, V lost 2 bases, and 4 bases had no gene match. Partial CDR3 DNA: TGCAGTGCTAGAAGGGGGCTCACCACAGATACG. Translated, it gives CSARRGLTTDT. The CDR3 as a whole reads CSARRGLTTDTQYF.

Note on this clone: The read terminates 3 residues ahead of where the CDR3 ends, so the germline J gene completes it. The rearrangement links TRBV19 to TRBJ2-1, with D possibly being TRBD2 (5 bases). V gave up 3 bases and J gave up 4 bases, with 10 bases separating them. There are 14 residues in the CDR3. CDR1 LNHDA and CDR2 SQIVND come from the germline V gene (reference sequence). CDR3 DNA (partial): TGTGCCAGTAGTATCTTGGCGGGTTACAATGAG. This gives the protein CASSILAGYNE. The CDR3 reads in full as CASSILAGYNEQFF.

Notes on this clone: Read sequence stops 3 residues before the CDR3 end, and the germline J gene provides the missing end. The chain joins TRBV19 to TRBJ2-7, with D possibly matching TRBD2 (5 bases). Trimming left V 5 bases short and J 6 bases short, with 17 bases between. CDR3 length: 14 amino acids. Germline V CDR1 and CDR2: LNHDA, SQIVND (reference sequence). The sequenced CDR3 bases are TGTGCCAGTAGTTCCCGGGGATTTCTTCCCGAG. It specifies CASSSRGFLPE. The CDR3, in full, reads CASSSRGFLPEQYF. The entire variable domain, with the rest obtained from reference TRBV19 and TRBJ2-7, is as follows: DGGITQSPKYLFRKEGQNVTLSCEQNLNHDAMYWYRQDPGQGLRLIYYSQIVNDFQKGDIAEGYSVSREKKESFPLTVTSAQKNPTAFYLCASSSRGFLPEQYFGPGTRLTVT.

About this clone: The CDR3 extends 3 residues past the end of the read, so its final part is completed from the germline J gene. The chain couples TRBV6-2 or TRBV6-3 to TRBJ1-4; TRBD1 matches 10 bases. Trimming removed 8 bases from V and 8 bases from J; junction bases left unmatched: 8. Germline CDR1 is MNHEY and CDR2 is SVGEGT. The CDR3 has 14 residues. The CDR3 reads CASRSGQGWEKLFF. CDR3 DNA, as far as it was read: TGTGCCAGCCGTTCGGGACAGGGGTGGGAAAAA.